The subject of this entry is one TCR beta chain. The table came from immunoSEQ multiplex PCR; TCRdb's copy has only in-frame clones and leaves some out. The sample lists approximately 68,000 clones; about 80% were seen once. The CDR3 loop spans 15 amino acids. The V gene end was trimmed by 4 bases and the J gene end by 4 bases; junction bases not matched to a gene: 8. Germline V gene sequence: CDR1 MNHEY, CDR2 SVGEGT. This sample is drawn from a study of blood T cell repertoires in COVID-19. About the study: In each case, the material was cDNA or gDNA derived from T cells, B-cell-depleted T cells, or PBMCs.

The source is a human donor in a cohort sampled during active COVID-19. Input material: peripheral blood. The chain recombines TRBV6-2 or TRBV6-3 with TRBJ2-5; 8 bases line up with TRBD1. The CDR3 protein is CASSFPDRERETQYF. The CDR3 DNA reads TGTGCCAGCAGTTTCCCGGACAGGGAACGAGAGACCCAGTACTTC.